The T cell receptor (beta chain) described here comes from a study of blood T cell repertoires in COVID-19. In the study overall: The United States, Italy and Spain provided the acute and convalescent COVID-19 samples. PBMCs, B-cell-depleted T cells, or T cells were the source of the cDNA or gDNA that made up the material.

J gave up 5 bases and V 2 bases, and 2 bases lay outside the gene matches. CDR3 size: 13 residues. Germline loops: CDR1 MNHEY, CDR2 SMNVEV (reference sequence). Study processing details: Counts of nucleated cells, estimated from reference gene primer amplification, were obtained. Profiled with immunoSEQ multiplex PCR; TCRdb holds only in-frame clones, not every one. V and J calls and clone size follow that table, whereas D and trimming were derived from the DNA. Among about 27,000 clones listed, 88% were seen once. Sequencing used peripheral blood. This TCR derives from a woman in her forties or fifties with active COVID-19. The chain joins TRBV27 to TRBJ1-2; the match to TRBD1 covers 7 bases. The CDR3 DNA sequence: TGTGCCAGCAGTTTAGGACAGGATTATGGCTACACCTTC. It is translated as CASSLGQDYGYTF.